These T cell receptor beta chains were read from a single sample in a study of response to subunit inactivated influenza vaccine. In TCRdb, the RT-PCR reads were re-called with MiXCR into one record per CDR3 protein. The sample holds approximately 700,000 distinct CDR3 sequences; approximately 14% are singletons and the top ten take 6.5% to 8.5%. The sequences come from PBMCs from blood, collected around two weeks before vaccination. The receptor set was obtained from a man aged 50-60 years who received an inactivated influenza vaccine. Both conserved end residues are part of each CDR3. D genes are given only for firm matches. Clone size is given for some rows only: seen once, a few or many times, or a class if the clone is expanded.

CDR3 DNA | CDR3 protein | clone size | J gene | V gene | D gene
TGTGCCTCAGGGACTAGTTTATTTCGGAATGAGCAGTTCTTC | CASGTSLFRNEQFF | . | TRBJ2-1 | TRBV30 | TRBD2
TGCAGTGCTAACCGGGACGCCAATTACTACGAGCAGTACTTC | CSANRDANYYEQYF | . | TRBJ2-7 | TRBV20-1 | .
TGTGCCAGCAGCCTGCTAGCGGGAGGGCCTATGAGATCGAGTGAGCAGTTCTTC | CASSLLAGGPMRSSEQFF | . | TRBJ2-1 | TRBV5-6 | TRBD2
TGTGCCAGCAGTATAGCGGGCGAAGAGACCCAGTACTTC | CASSIAGEETQYF | many | TRBJ2-5 | TRBV12-3/TRBV12-4 | TRBD2
TGTGCCACCAGCAGAAAGGGGCTAGCGGAATCCCTCTCCTACAATGAGCAGTTCTTC | CATSRKGLAESLSYNEQFF | many | TRBJ2-1 | TRBV15 | TRBD2
TGTGCCAGCACCCGGGGGGTTGACACAGATACGCAGTATTTT | CASTRGVDTDTQYF | . | TRBJ2-3 | TRBV5-4 | TRBD2
TGTGCCACCAGCAGGACTAGCGGGAGGGTGGCCAATGAGCAGTTCTTC | CATSRTSGRVANEQFF | many | TRBJ2-1 | TRBV15 | TRBD2
TGCGCCAGCAGCCCCACCTCGATTCACAATGAGCAGTTCTTC | CASSPTSIHNEQFF | . | TRBJ2-1 | TRBV5-1 | .
TGTGCCAGCAGCACCGACAGGGGCATTAATCAGCCCCAGCATTTT | CASSTDRGINQPQHF | . | TRBJ1-5 | TRBV12-3/TRBV12-4 | TRBD1
TGTGCCAGCAGCTCTCCTGTAAGACAGCCTTCGGCACTCGAGCAGTACTTC | CASSSPVRQPSALEQYF | few | TRBJ2-7 | TRBV6-2/TRBV6-3 | .
TGTGCCAGCAGGGGGGACGAGACCCAGTACTTC | CASRGDETQYF | few | TRBJ2-5 | TRBV12-3/TRBV12-4 | .
TGCGCCAGCAGCTTGACCCACTCTGGAAACACCATATATTTT | CASSLTHSGNTIYF | many | TRBJ1-3 | TRBV5-1 | .
TGTGCCAGCAGTAATTCAGTACTCTCTGGAAACACCATATATTTT | CASSNSVLSGNTIYF | . | TRBJ1-3 | TRBV6-5 | .
TGCAGTGCTAGTCAAGGACTAGGAACGCATGAGCAGTTCTTC | CSASQGLGTHEQFF | many | TRBJ2-1 | TRBV20-1 | TRBD2
TGTGCCAGCAGCCCCAATACCGGACAGGGGGACTATGGCTACACCTTC | CASSPNTGQGDYGYTF | . | TRBJ1-2 | TRBV7-9 | TRBD1
TGCGCCAGCAGATCGGGACAGAGCCCAATGAACACTGAAGCTTTCTTT | CASRSGQSPMNTEAFF | . | TRBJ1-1 | TRBV5-1 | TRBD1
TGCAGTGCCAGCGCCTGGGACAGGAACTACGAGCAGTACTTC | CSASAWDRNYEQYF | . | TRBJ2-7 | TRBV20-1 | TRBD1
TGCGCCAGCAGCCAAGACCGACTAGCCGACCCTAGCACAGATACGCAGTATTTT | CASSQDRLADPSTDTQYF | . | TRBJ2-3 | TRBV4-1 | TRBD2
TGTGCCAGCAGCGCCGCAGGGGGGATGAACACTGAAGCTTTCTTT | CASSAAGGMNTEAFF | . | TRBJ1-1 | TRBV5-5 | TRBD1
TGTGCCAGCAGCTTACAGCTCTACAATGAGCAGTTCTTC | CASSLQLYNEQFF | few | TRBJ2-1 | TRBV7-3 | .
TGTGCCACCAGCAGAGATTATCTAAACACCGGGGAGCTGTTTTTT | CATSRDYLNTGELFF | . | TRBJ2-2 | TRBV15 | .
TGTGCCAGCAGACGAACTAGCGTGAGAGAGCAGTACTTC | CASRRTSVREQYF | few | TRBJ2-7 | TRBV28 | TRBD2
TGTGCCAGCAGTGGACCGGGACAGGGCCCCCGGGAGCAGTACTTC | CASSGPGQGPREQYF | . | TRBJ2-7 | TRBV6-1 | TRBD1
TGCGCCAGCAGCTTGTACCCTGGGACTAGCGGGAACTACAATGAGCAGTTCTTC | CASSLYPGTSGNYNEQFF | . | TRBJ2-1 | TRBV5-1 | TRBD2
TGCAGTCCGGGGGCCTCTTTTGGCTACACCTTC | CSPGASFGYTF | . | TRBJ1-2 | TRBV20-1 | .
TGTGCCAGCAGCCAGGGCGGGGGAGTGACTGAAGCTTTCTTT | CASSQGGGVTEAFF | many | TRBJ1-1 | TRBV3-1 | .
TGTGCCAGCAGAAATAGCGGGGGGCTAAACTACGAGCAGTACTTC | CASRNSGGLNYEQYF | . | TRBJ2-7 | TRBV10-3 | TRBD2
TGTGCCAGCAGCTGCGATGAGCAGTTCTTC | CASSCDEQFF | . | TRBJ2-1 | TRBV28 | .
TGCAGTGCTAGCCCCGGATACGGCTACACCTTC | CSASPGYGYTF | few | TRBJ1-2 | TRBV20-1 | .
TGTGCCTGGAGAGCCCCTGGCACCGGGGAGCTGTTTTTT | CAWRAPGTGELFF | . | TRBJ2-2 | TRBV30 | .
TGTGCCAGCAGCGACGGACAGGGGGCAAGGGAGCCCCAGCATTTT | CASSDGQGAREPQHF | . | TRBJ1-5 | TRBV7-2 | TRBD1
TGTGCCAGCAGCCAAGGTTTCTTGGCGAGCAACGAGCAGTACTTC | CASSQGFLASNEQYF | few | TRBJ2-7 | TRBV14 | .
TGTGCCAGCGCAATGGAGGGGCCTAATTCACCCCTCCACTTT | CASAMEGPNSPLHF | few | TRBJ1-6 | TRBV6-2/TRBV6-3 | .
TGCAGTGCCATGACAGGAAACACCGGGGAGCTGTTTTTT | CSAMTGNTGELFF | . | TRBJ2-2 | TRBV20-1 | .
TGTGCCATCAGTGACCGAGGCAGGGCCAACTATGGCTACACCTTC | CAISDRGRANYGYTF | many | TRBJ1-2 | TRBV10-3 | .
TGCAGTGCTAATCTAGCGGGAGGACTTATTTACGAGCAGTACTTC | CSANLAGGLIYEQYF | few | TRBJ2-7 | TRBV20-1 | TRBD2
TGTGCCAGCAGTTACCCATACAGCAGGAGACCCCACAATGAGCAGTTCTTC | CASSYPYSRRPHNEQFF | many | TRBJ2-1 | TRBV6-5 | .
TGCAGCGTTTCAGTGTGGGGCACTGAAGCTTTCTTT | CSVSVWGTEAFF | few | TRBJ1-1 | TRBV29-1 | .
TGTGCCTGGAGTAACCTCGAGGTCCAGTTCTTC | CAWSNLEVQFF | few | TRBJ2-1 | TRBV30 | .
TGTGCCAGCAGTCTCCCGCTGGGAGTATCGGGGACCCAGTACTTC | CASSLPLGVSGTQYF | many | TRBJ2-5 | TRBV12-3/TRBV12-4 | .
TGTGCCAGCACCCGAGCCGGTCCGGCTGGGGCCAACGTCCTGACTTTC | CASTRAGPAGANVLTF | . | TRBJ2-6 | TRBV7-9 | .
TGCAGTGCTAGAACTCGGGACAGGACCTACGAGCAGTACTTC | CSARTRDRTYEQYF | few | TRBJ2-7 | TRBV20-1 | TRBD1
TGTGCCAGCAGCCTGGACAGGGTCGACGGGGAGCTGTTTTTT | CASSLDRVDGELFF | few | TRBJ2-2 | TRBV9 | TRBD1
TGTGCCATCAGTGTTACAGGGATGGAGACCCAGTACTTC | CAISVTGMETQYF | . | TRBJ2-5 | TRBV10-3 | .
TGTGCCAGCAGCTTAGACGGGGAAAGCTCCTACGAGCAGTACTTC | CASSLDGESSYEQYF | few | TRBJ2-7 | TRBV7-9 | .
TGCAGTGCTAGAACCGGGACAGGGGGCATCGACGAGCAGTACTTC | CSARTGTGGIDEQYF | . | TRBJ2-7 | TRBV20-1 | TRBD1
TGTGCCAGCCGCCCACAGGGGAGTTATGGCTACACCTTC | CASRPQGSYGYTF | many | TRBJ1-2 | TRBV7-2 | TRBD1
TGTGCCAGCAGTTATTATCGGGGGATCGCCTACGAGCAGTACTTC | CASSYYRGIAYEQYF | . | TRBJ2-7 | TRBV6-2/TRBV6-3 | .
TGCAGCGTTGAACGGGCAGGGGTATGGAGAACTTTCTTT | CSVERAGVWRTFF | . | TRBJ1-1 | TRBV29-1 | .
TGTGCCTGGAGTGCAGTTTATAGCAATCAGCCCCAGCATTTT | CAWSAVYSNQPQHF | few | TRBJ1-5 | TRBV30 | .
TGCAGCGTTGTTGATCCCCTAAACGCCAAAAACATTCAGTACTTC | CSVVDPLNAKNIQYF | many | TRBJ2-4 | TRBV29-1 | .
TGTGCCAGCAGTCCCAAGGGGCGGGGAATTCAAGAGACCCAGTACTTC | CASSPKGRGIQETQYF | . | TRBJ2-5 | TRBV12-3/TRBV12-4 | .
TGTGCCATCAGTAAAACAGGAGATACGCAGTATTTT | CAISKTGDTQYF | few | TRBJ2-3 | TRBV10-3 | .